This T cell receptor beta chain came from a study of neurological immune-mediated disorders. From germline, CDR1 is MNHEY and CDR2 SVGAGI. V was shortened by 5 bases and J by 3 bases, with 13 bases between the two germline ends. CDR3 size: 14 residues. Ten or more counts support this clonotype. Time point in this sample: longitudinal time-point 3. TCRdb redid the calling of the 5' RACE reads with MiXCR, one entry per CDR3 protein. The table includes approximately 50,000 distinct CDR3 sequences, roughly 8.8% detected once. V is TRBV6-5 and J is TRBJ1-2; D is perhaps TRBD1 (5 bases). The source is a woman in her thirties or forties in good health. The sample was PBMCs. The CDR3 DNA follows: TGTGCCAGCAGTGCCGGCGGGGCCGACTATGGCTACACCTTC. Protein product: CASSAGGADYGYTF.